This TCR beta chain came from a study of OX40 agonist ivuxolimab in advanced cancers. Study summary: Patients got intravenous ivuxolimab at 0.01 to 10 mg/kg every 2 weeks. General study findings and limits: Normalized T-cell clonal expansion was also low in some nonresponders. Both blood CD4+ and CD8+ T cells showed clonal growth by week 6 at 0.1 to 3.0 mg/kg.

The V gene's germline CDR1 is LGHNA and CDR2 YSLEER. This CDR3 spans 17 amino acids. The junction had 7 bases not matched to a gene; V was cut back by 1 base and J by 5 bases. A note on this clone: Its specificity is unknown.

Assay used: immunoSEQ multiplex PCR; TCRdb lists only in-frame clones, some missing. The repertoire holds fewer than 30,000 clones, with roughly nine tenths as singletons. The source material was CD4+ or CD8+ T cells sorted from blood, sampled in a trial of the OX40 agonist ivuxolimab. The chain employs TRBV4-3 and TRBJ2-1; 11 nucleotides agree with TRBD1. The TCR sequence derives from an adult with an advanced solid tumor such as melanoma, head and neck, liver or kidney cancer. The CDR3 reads CASSQVWDRGYNNEQFF. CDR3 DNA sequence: TGCGCCAGCAGCCAAGTTTGGGACAGGGGGTACAACAATGAGCAGTTCTTC.